The 29 T cell receptor beta chains in this list originate from one sample, sequenced in a study of shared clonotypes between healthy human individuals. Using immunoSEQ multiplex PCR, the repertoire was profiled, and TCRdb retains in-frame clones only, with some absent. The table has a few million clones, roughly nine tenths seen once. Sequencing was done on a sample of naive CD4+ T cells sorted from blood. Sample subset: CD45RA+ positively selected. Source of these receptors: a man aged 18 to 29 in good health.

This clone was recorded a few times. The chain carries TRBV5-1 and TRBJ1-2; D remains ambiguous. V was clipped by 4 bases and J by 8 bases, with 15 bases between them. This CDR3 is built from 13 residues. CDR1 SGHRS and CDR2 YFSETQ come from the germline V gene. The chain's CDR3 is CASSLPEAPGYTF. For the CDR3, the DNA is TGCGCCAGCAGCCTCCCAGAGGCACCCGGCTACACCTTC.

This sequence joins TRBV10-1 and TRBJ2-7; 7 bases fit TRBD1. The CDR3 has 14 residues. Germline V lookup: CDR1 WNHNN, CDR2 SYGVQD (reference sequence). Trimming took 10 bases from V and 7 from J; bases not matched to a gene: 16. CDR3 DNA: TGCGCCATACCCCCCGGGACAGCTGTGTGGGAGCAGTACTTC. It encodes CAIPPGTAVWEQYF.

This clone was counted between two and nine times. V is TRBV27 and J is TRBJ1-1, with D possibly matching TRBD1 (6 bases). With 5 bases removed from V and 4 bases from J, the gap between germline ends came to 14 bases. Germline CDR1 MNHEY, CDR2 SMNVEV (reference sequence). The CDR3 is 14 residues long. The CDR3 nucleotides read TGTGCCAGCAGTCTCGGACAGCCGATCACTGAAGCTTTCTTT. This gives the protein CASSLGQPITEAFF.

CDR3 loop: CASSLSITAGSGYTF. The CDR3 DNA follows: TGTGCCAGCAGTTTATCGATAACGGCAGGAAGTGGCTACACCTTC. This chain connects TRBV27 to TRBJ1-2, with D hard to call. V lost 0 bases and J lost 7, with 15 bases in between. The CDR3 runs 15 residues. The germline CDR1 and CDR2 sequences are MNHEY and SMNVEV (reference sequence).

Worth noting for this clone: The junction departs from the called germline gene at one end, perhaps through a read error. The chain combines TRBV7-7 with TRBJ2-3; 14 positions match TRBD2. Germline assignment: CDR1 SSHAT and CDR2 FNYEAQ (reference sequence). This CDR3 region has 16 residues. CDR3 loop: CASSRLAGGLGDTQYF. As DNA, the CDR3 is TGTGCTAGCAGCCGACTAGCGGGAGGGCTGGGAGATACGCAGTATTTT.

The chain carries TRBV30 and TRBJ2-7; D is undetermined. V lost 0 bases, J lost 4 bases, and 16 bases lay in between. The CDR3 is 15 residues long. CDR1 and CDR2 from the germline V gene are GTSNPN and SVGIG (reference sequence). The CDR3 region has the DNA TGTGCCTGGAGTGTATATCTGATGGGGAATTACGAGCAGTACTTC. It translates to CAWSVYLMGNYEQYF.

This clone has a handful of counts. V usage is TRBV7-9 and J usage is TRBJ2-7, with D possibly TRBD2 on 5 matching bases. V was cut by 3 bases and J by 6 bases, with 24 bases left in between. Germline CDR1 SEHNR, CDR2 FQNEAQ (reference sequence). The CDR3 sequence is 17 residues long. The CDR3 here is CASSFYLRGRGTSEQYF. The CDR3 DNA follows: TGTGCCAGCAGCTTCTACTTGCGCGGACGGGGTACCAGCGAGCAGTACTTC.

V and J are TRBV7-3 and TRBJ2-7; TRBD1 matches at 9 bases. Germline-derived CDR1 and CDR2 are SGHTA and FQGTGA. CDR3 length equals 13 residues. J lost 7 bases, V lost 5 bases, and 6 bases had no gene match. DNA of the CDR3: TGTGCCAGCAGCCCTGGGACAGGGAGAGAGCAGTACTTC. This translates into CASSPGTGREQYF.

The table lists this clone with a count of one. The J gene is TRBJ2-7, the V gene TRBV21-1; TRBD1 reflects the table's D call only, with no check against the DNA. TRBV21-1 is a documented pseudogene. The CDR3 has 18 amino acids. CDR3 coding DNA: TGTGCCAGCAGCACGTCGGACAGGGTTCGAGATTACACTCACGAGCAGTACTTC. Protein sequence: CASSTSDRVRDYTHEQYF.

The chain couples TRBV5-1 to TRBJ1-1; 11 nucleotides agree with TRBD1. The germline gives CDR1 SGHRS, CDR2 YFSETQ. V was pared by 4 bases and J by 10 bases, with 6 bases of the junction left unmatched. This CDR3 region has 13 residues. The CDR3 coding sequence is TGCGCCAGCAGCCTGGGACAGGGGGAGGGAGCTTTCTTT. This sequence encodes CASSLGQGEGAFF.

The chain couples TRBV6-1 to TRBJ2-2; D ambiguous. Germline V gene data show CDR1 as MNHNS and CDR2 as SASEGT. This CDR3 is built from 14 residues. Trimming took off 8 bases at V and 0 bases at J, with 10 bases between the two ends. The CDR3 DNA reads as TGTGCCAGCGCATTTACAGCGAACACCGGGGAGCTGTTTTTT. Protein sequence: CASAFTANTGELFF.

J is TRBJ2-7 and V is TRBV5-4, with D tentatively TRBD1 or TRBD2 (5 bases each). The CDR3 is 17 residues long. Looked up from germline, CDR1 is SGHNT and CDR2 is YYREEE (reference sequence). The V end lost 5 bases, the J end lost 0 bases, and 21 bases lay between the germline ends. The CDR3 region is CASRHTGSQRSSYEQYF. CDR3 DNA: TGTGCCAGCAGACACACAGGTTCCCAGCGGAGCTCCTACGAGCAGTACTTC.

The V and J genes are TRBV5-1 and TRBJ1-2; possible D gene TRBD1, 6 bases. There are 16 residues in the CDR3. Looked up from germline, CDR1 is SGHRS and CDR2 is YFSETQ. The V end lost 1 base, the J end lost 0 bases, and 13 bases lay between the germline ends. Written as DNA, the CDR3 is TGCGCCAGCAGCTTGAGGGAGGGGGTTGCTAACTATGGCTACACCTTC. It encodes CASSLREGVANYGYTF.

The CDR3 protein is CASSPEGRSLNHEQYF. The CDR3 DNA follows: TGCGCCAGCAGCCCCGAGGGACGGAGCCTAAACCACGAGCAGTACTTC. The chain couples TRBV5-1 to TRBJ2-7; either TRBD1 or TRBD2 may supply D (5 bases each). CDR3 length: 16 amino acids. Trimming stripped 4 bases from V and 5 bases from J, with 22 bases between. Germline V gene sequence: CDR1 SGHRS, CDR2 YFSETQ.

V gene TRBV4-1 combines with J gene TRBJ2-7; TRBD2 matches at 9 bases. The V gene end was trimmed by 3 bases and the J gene end by 0 bases; junction bases not matched to a gene: 6. The CDR3 is made up of 16 amino acids. CDR1 and CDR2 (germline): MGHRA, YSYEKL. The CDR3 DNA reads TGCGCCAGCAGCCAGGCGAAGACTAGCGGCTCCTACGAGCAGTACTTC. The encoded protein is CASSQAKTSGSYEQYF.

The gene calls are TRBV5-5 and TRBJ2-5; D is perhaps TRBD2 (6 bases). Near its end, the DNA agrees better with TRBJ2-7, so the J call may be wrong. CDR1 is SGHKS, CDR2 YYEKEE, per germline (reference sequence). CDR3 length equals 15 residues. This chain's CDR3 is CASSLMRDSTYEQYF. The CDR3 nucleotides read TGTGCCAGCAGCTTGATGCGGGACTCGACCTACGAGCAGTACTTC.

The chain couples TRBV14 to TRBJ2-3; 8 nucleotides align to TRBD2. The CDR3 contains 18 residues. The germline gives CDR1 SGHDN, CDR2 FVKESK. Trimming at V came to 3 bases and at J to 6 bases, leaving 17 bases not matched to a gene. The CDR3 is CASSHSTGTSIFVDTQYF. As DNA, the CDR3 is TGTGCCAGCAGCCATTCTACAGGGACTAGTATTTTTGTGGATACGCAGTATTTT.

To note about this clone: The sample contains more than one DNA sequence encoding this CDR3. The chain couples TRBV6-5 to TRBJ2-7; 7 nucleotides line up with TRBD1. The CDR3 is 15 amino acids. With V trimmed by 0 bases and J by 2 bases, 4 bases remained unmatched. Germline lookup yields CDR1 MNHEY and CDR2 SVGAGI. DNA of the CDR3: TGTGCCAGCAGTTACTCGAGCCAGGGGGCCTACGAGCAGTACTTC. Protein: CASSYSSQGAYEQYF.

This sequence joins TRBV2 and TRBJ2-5; possibly TRBD2 for D (5 bases). Matching the DNA end better, TRBJ2-7 makes the J call doubtful. The CDR3 has 14 residues. The V gene's germline CDR1 is SNHLY and CDR2 FYNNEI. CDR3 DNA sequence: TGTGCCAGCACCCACCCTGGGGAGTTCTACGAGCAGTACTTC. Translating gives CASTHPGEFYEQYF.

The chain employs TRBV6-5 and TRBJ1-5; D is ambiguous. CDR1 and CDR2 (germline): MNHEY, SVGAGI. V lost 0 bases and J lost 5, with 5 bases in between. This CDR3 is built from 13 residues. The CDR3 here is CASSYSEYQPQHF. The CDR3 nucleotides read TGTGCCAGCAGTTACTCGGAGTATCAGCCCCAGCATTTT.

This clone was seen just once. The chain recombines TRBV25-1 with TRBJ1-6, with 10 bases lining up with TRBD1. Germline V lookup: CDR1 MGHDK, CDR2 SYGVNS. CDR3 length: 14 amino acids. Trimming removed 4 bases from V and 6 bases from J; junction bases left unmatched: 0. In DNA form, the CDR3 reads TGTGCCAGCAGTGGGGACAGGGGTAATTCACCCCTCCACTTT. Translated, it gives CASSGDRGNSPLHF.

This chain joins TRBV27 and TRBJ1-1, with 8 bases lining up with TRBD1. CDR3 size: 13 residues. Germline assignment: CDR1 MNHEY and CDR2 SMNVEV (reference sequence). With 5 bases clipped from V and 5 bases from J, the junction kept 4 bases outside the gene matches. The chain's CDR3 is CASSLRQGTEAFF. Here the CDR3 DNA reads TGTGCCAGCAGTCTAAGACAGGGGACTGAAGCTTTCTTT.

The chain is built from TRBV19 and TRBJ1-1; D call uncertain. The CDR3 sequence is 13 residues long. Deletions cut 6 bases from V and 1 base from J, with 9 bases between. Germline V gene lookup returns CDR1 LNHDA and CDR2 SQIVND (reference sequence). The CDR3: CASRRQQNTEAFF. CDR3 DNA: TGTGCCAGTAGAAGACAACAGAACACTGAAGCTTTCTTT.

In the case of this clone: The same CDR3 can be traced to other DNA sequences in this sample. The CDR3 loop is CASSVDSNYGYTF. The DNA for the CDR3 is TGTGCCAGCAGCGTGGACAGCAACTATGGCTACACCTTC. This rearrangement joins TRBV5-4 to TRBJ1-2, with D possibly matching TRBD1 (6 bases). Looked up from germline, CDR1 is SGHNT and CDR2 is YYREEE (reference sequence). Trimming cost V 4 bases and J 2 bases, with 9 bases left between them. The length of the CDR3 is 13 residues.

This chain joins TRBV6-6 and TRBJ2-7; D is unclear. The germline CDR1 and CDR2 sequences are MNHNY and SVGAGI (reference sequence). The V and J ends lost 5 bases and 12 bases respectively, with 23 bases between them. The CDR3 spans 14 residues. As DNA, the CDR3 is TGTGCCAGCAGTCAAGTGTACCCCTTTTCCTCACGGTACTTC. It is translated as CASSQVYPFSSRYF.

This clone was picked up one time. This CDR3 reads CASSERVAGRKETQYF. In DNA form, the CDR3 reads TGTGCCAGCAGTGAAAGGGTAGCGGGAAGGAAAGAGACCCAGTACTTC. The chain joins TRBV6-1 to TRBJ2-5, with 8 bases that match TRBD2. The CDR3 contains 16 residues. The trim removed 2 bases at V and 3 bases at J, leaving 8 bases unmatched. Germline CDR1 and CDR2: MNHNS and SASEGT.

The V gene is TRBV28, the J gene TRBJ1-2, with D possibly matching TRBD1 (5 bases). The V gene lost 1 base and the J gene lost 5 bases, with 17 bases spanning the gap. Germline loops: CDR1 MDHEN, CDR2 SYDVKM. This CDR3 has 16 amino acids. The CDR3 here is CASSLFEGTGSYGYTF. The DNA of the CDR3 is TGTGCCAGCAGTTTATTCGAAGGGACGGGATCTTATGGCTACACCTTC.

V gene TRBV23-1 combines with J gene TRBJ1-1, with D possibly being TRBD1 (6 bases). TRBV23-1 is known as an ORF, though its function is uncertain. The CDR3 length is 16 residues. Trimming pared 2 bases from V and 8 bases from J, leaving 21 bases between. The CDR3 nucleotides read TGCGCCAGCAGTCAAGGTCAACAGGGCCCCACAGGCGAAGCTTTCTTT. This encodes CASSQGQQGPTGEAFF.

V gene TRBV30 combines with J gene TRBJ2-1, with TRBD2 as a possible D gene (5 bases). Trimming stripped 2 bases from V and 2 bases from J, with 13 bases between. Per germline, CDR1 GTSNPN and CDR2 SVGIG (reference sequence). The CDR3 covers 15 residues. The CDR3 here is CAWSLGSATYNEQFF. DNA of the CDR3: TGTGCCTGGAGTTTAGGTAGCGCGACCTACAATGAGCAGTTCTTC.